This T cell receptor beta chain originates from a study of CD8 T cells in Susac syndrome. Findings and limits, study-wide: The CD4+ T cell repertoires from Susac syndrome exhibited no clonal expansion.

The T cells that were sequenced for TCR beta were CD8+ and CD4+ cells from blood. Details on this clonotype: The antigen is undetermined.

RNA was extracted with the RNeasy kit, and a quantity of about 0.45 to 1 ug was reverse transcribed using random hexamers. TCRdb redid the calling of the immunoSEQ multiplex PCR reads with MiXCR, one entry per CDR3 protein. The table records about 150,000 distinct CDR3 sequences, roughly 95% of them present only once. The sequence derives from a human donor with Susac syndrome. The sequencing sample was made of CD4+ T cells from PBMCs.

CDR3 sequence reads: CASSLGYRADTQYF. The DNA of the CDR3 is TGCGCCAGCAGCTTGGGGTATCGGGCAGATACGCAGTATTTT. This chain connects TRBV5-1 to TRBJ2-3; D remains ambiguous. The CDR3 has 14 residues. V was cut by 0 bases and J by 4 bases, with 9 bases left in between. Germline loops: CDR1 SGHRS, CDR2 YFSETQ.